The rows below give T cell receptor beta chains drawn from one sample of a study of blood T cell repertoires in COVID-19. The protocol was immunoSEQ multiplex PCR, while the TCRdb copy is restricted to in-frame clones and leaves out a portion. The data hold some 240,000 clones, with 90% observed a single time. Sequenced sample: peripheral blood. The receptor source for this set is a woman aged 55-70 years with COVID-19, enrolled during active disease. Both conserved end residues are part of each CDR3. Each record gives: V gene, clone size, J gene, D gene, CDR3 protein, CDR3 DNA. A D gene is named only where the DNA matches it firmly. A clone size is listed for some rows: how often the clone was seen (once, few, many), or a class if it is expanded.

V: TRBV6-5; size: -; J: TRBJ1-1; D: -; CDR3: CASSYSGGVGTEAFF; DNA: TGTGCCAGCAGTTACTCGGGGGGTGTAGGCACTGAAGCTTTCTTT
V: TRBV27; size: -; J: TRBJ2-7; D: -; CDR3: CASSPGYEQYF; DNA: TGTGCCAGCAGTCCAGGGTACGAGCAGTACTTC
V: TRBV2; size: -; J: TRBJ1-6; D: -; CDR3: CASSGWQDYNSPLHF; DNA: TGTGCCAGCAGTGGCTGGCAGGACTATAATTCACCCCTCCACTTT
V: TRBV3-1/TRBV3-2; size: -; J: TRBJ2-2; D: -; CDR3: CASSRQPNTGELFF; DNA: TGTGCCAGCAGCCGACAGCCGAACACCGGGGAGCTGTTTTTT
V: TRBV7-9; size: -; J: TRBJ1-1; D: -; CDR3: CASSLAHGNTEAFF; DNA: TGTGCCAGCAGCTTAGCCCACGGGAACACTGAAGCTTTCTTT
V: TRBV5-1; size: once; J: TRBJ2-7; D: -; CDR3: CASSLARGNEQYF; DNA: TGCGCCAGCAGCTTGGCCAGGGGAAACGAGCAGTACTTC
V: TRBV7-9; size: -; J: TRBJ1-6; D: -; CDR3: CASSLERSNSPLHF; DNA: TGTGCCAGCAGCCTGGAGCGGTCGAATTCACCCCTCCACTTT
V: TRBV9; size: few; J: TRBJ2-2; D: -; CDR3: CASSVNTGIGELFF; DNA: TGTGCCAGCAGCGTGAACACAGGGATCGGGGAGCTGTTTTTT
V: TRBV19; size: -; J: TRBJ2-7; D: TRBD2; CDR3: CASSIGGGLAEEQYF; DNA: TGTGCCAGTAGTATAGGCGGGGGACTAGCTGAGGAGCAGTACTTC
V: TRBV21-1; size: -; J: TRBJ1-6; D: -; CDR3: CASSKAPRQVMGSPLHF; DNA: TGTGCCAGCAGCAAAGCGCCAAGACAGGTAATGGGGTCACCCCTCCACTTT
V: TRBV6-5; size: -; J: TRBJ2-7; D: TRBD1; CDR3: CASSRLDRGSYEQYF; DNA: TGTGCCAGCAGTCGACTGGACAGGGGATCCTACGAGCAGTACTTC
V: TRBV6-1; size: -; J: TRBJ2-6; D: TRBD1; CDR3: CASSAAGTAPGANVLTF; DNA: TGTGCCAGCAGTGCAGCCGGGACAGCCCCTGGGGCCAACGTCCTGACTTTC
V: TRBV5-1; size: -; J: TRBJ2-1; D: -; CDR3: CASSLETYFGRGSFNEQFF; DNA: TGCGCCAGCAGCCTAGAGACGTATTTCGGCCGAGGCTCGTTCAATGAGCAGTTCTTC
V: TRBV4-3; size: -; J: TRBJ1-1; D: -; CDR3: CASSQAPVNTEAFF; DNA: TGCGCCAGCAGCCAAGCTCCAGTGAACACTGAAGCTTTCTTT
V: TRBV2; size: -; J: TRBJ2-5; D: -; CDR3: CASGGGGKRTQYF; DNA: TGTGCCAGCGGGGGCGGGGGAAAGAGGACCCAGTACTTC
V: TRBV6-5; size: -; J: TRBJ2-3; D: TRBD2; CDR3: CASDTLGGGTDTQYF; DNA: TGTGCCAGCGACACCCTTGGGGGAGGGACAGATACGCAGTATTTT
V: TRBV7-9; size: -; J: TRBJ2-5; D: -; CDR3: CASSFLYETQYF; DNA: TGTGCCAGCAGCTTCTTGTATGAGACCCAGTACTTC
V: TRBV6-5; size: -; J: TRBJ1-2; D: -; CDR3: CASSSPTGANYGYTF; DNA: TGTGCCAGCAGTTCGCCGACAGGAGCTAACTATGGCTACACCTTC
V: TRBV7-2; size: -; J: TRBJ1-1; D: TRBD1; CDR3: CASSFQDRGRVMGVTEAFF; DNA: TGTGCCAGCAGCTTCCAAGACAGGGGGCGCGTTATGGGTGTCACTGAAGCTTTCTTT
V: TRBV5-6; size: -; J: TRBJ1-2; D: -; CDR3: CASSPGRIVNYGYTF; DNA: TGTGCCAGCAGCCCAGGCAGAATCGTTAACTATGGCTACACCTTC
V: TRBV5-5; size: -; J: TRBJ1-1; D: TRBD1; CDR3: CASSSLPGSGGRGAEAFF; DNA: TGTGCCAGCAGCTCACTCCCGGGATCAGGGGGGCGAGGAGCTGAAGCTTTCTTT
V: TRBV7-8; size: -; J: TRBJ2-3; D: TRBD2; CDR3: CASSLVGLAGTDTQYF; DNA: TGTGCCAGCAGCTTAGTCGGGCTAGCGGGCACAGATACGCAGTATTTT
V: TRBV7-2; size: once; J: TRBJ2-1; D: TRBD2; CDR3: CASRDSGGASYNEQFF; DNA: TGTGCCAGCAGAGATAGCGGGGGGGCCTCCTACAATGAGCAGTTCTTC
V: TRBV6-6; size: -; J: TRBJ2-2; D: TRBD1; CDR3: CASSLPGTAIRTFTGELFF; DNA: TGTGCCAGCAGTCTCCCCGGGACAGCCATTCGAACTTTCACCGGGGAGCTGTTTTTT
V: TRBV7-6; size: -; J: TRBJ2-1; D: TRBD2; CDR3: CASSPATSGLYNEQFF; DNA: TGTGCCAGCAGCCCTGCCACTAGCGGACTATACAATGAGCAGTTCTTC
V: TRBV5-6; size: -; J: TRBJ1-2; D: TRBD1; CDR3: CASSRGRQGFGYTF; DNA: TGTGCCAGCAGCCGGGGGCGACAGGGTTTTGGCTACACCTTC
V: TRBV9; size: -; J: TRBJ2-5; D: TRBD2; CDR3: CASSVGGGAQETQYF; DNA: TGTGCCAGCAGCGTAGGCGGGGGGGCCCAAGAGACCCAGTACTTC
V: TRBV7-2; size: -; J: TRBJ2-5; D: TRBD1; CDR3: CASSEGTGPQETQYF; DNA: TGTGCCAGCAGCGAGGGGACAGGCCCCCAAGAGACCCAGTACTTC
V: TRBV3-1/TRBV3-2; size: once; J: TRBJ1-5; D: TRBD1; CDR3: CASSQGQGGNQPQHF; DNA: TGTGCCAGCAGCCAAGGGCAGGGGGGAAATCAGCCCCAGCATTTT
V: TRBV2; size: -; J: TRBJ2-3; D: -; CDR3: CASSEGWGEAGRTDTQYF; DNA: TGTGCCAGCAGTGAAGGTTGGGGCGAGGCAGGCCGCACAGATACGCAGTATTTT
V: TRBV6-1; size: -; J: TRBJ2-2; D: -; CDR3: CASSEKLRFLNTGELFF; DNA: TGTGCCAGCAGCGAAAAATTGCGGTTTTTGAACACCGGGGAGCTGTTTTTT
V: TRBV9; size: -; J: TRBJ2-3; D: TRBD2; CDR3: CASSASGGARSTDTQYF; DNA: TGTGCCAGCAGCGCTAGCGGGGGGGCAAGGAGCACAGATACGCAGTATTTT
V: TRBV11-2; size: -; J: TRBJ1-1; D: -; CDR3: CASSLAGNTEAFF; DNA: TGTGCCAGCAGCTTGGCAGGGAACACTGAAGCTTTCTTT
V: TRBV6-5; size: -; J: TRBJ1-6; D: -; CDR3: CASILQGLGFSPLHF; DNA: TGTGCCAGCATCTTACAGGGATTGGGGTTCTCACCCCTCCACTTT
V: TRBV6-4; size: few; J: TRBJ1-1; D: -; CDR3: CASRAGLNTEAFF; DNA: TGTGCCAGCAGGGCAGGCCTGAACACTGAAGCTTTCTTT
V: TRBV29-1; size: -; J: TRBJ1-1; D: -; CDR3: CSVGPTDTNTEAFF; DNA: TGCAGCGTTGGCCCGACAGACACTAACACTGAAGCTTTCTTT
V: TRBV6-1; size: -; J: TRBJ2-1; D: -; CDR3: CASSEWAGSYNEQFF; DNA: TGTGCCAGCAGTGAATGGGCCGGATCCTACAATGAGCAGTTCTTC
V: TRBV12-5; size: -; J: TRBJ2-5; D: -; CDR3: CASKETKSETQYF; DNA: TGTGCTAGTAAGGAGACTAAGAGCGAGACCCAGTACTTC